A single sample gave rise to the 3 T cell receptor beta chains below, sequenced in a study of PD-L1 blockade in urothelial cancer. Measured with immunoSEQ multiplex PCR; TCRdb has only the in-frame clones, and not every one. The sample consists of 53,000 or so clones, approximately 83% of them appearing once. This specimen consisted of PBMCs, obtained around atezolizumab (anti-PD-L1) treatment. Receptors were obtained from a man in his sixties with urothelial cancer.

V usage is TRBV6-5 and J usage is TRBJ1-5; D remains ambiguous. Germline CDR1 reads MNHEY; CDR2 reads SVGAGI. There are 14 residues in the CDR3. V dropped 5 bases and J dropped 5 bases, with 13 bases sitting between them. For the CDR3, the DNA is TGTGCCAGCAGTCAGCCGGGTGTCGATCAGCCCCAGCATTTT. Amino acid sequence: CASSQPGVDQPQHF.

The chain has TRBV18 and TRBJ1-5; D is ambiguous. Germline V CDR1 and CDR2: KGHSH, LQKENI. V was cut by 6 bases and J by 3 bases, with 9 bases left in between. The CDR3 is 13 amino acids. CDR3 residues: CASSPSNNQPQHF. The CDR3 DNA is TGTGCCAGCTCTCCGTCTAACAATCAGCCCCAGCATTTT.

This chain connects TRBV5-1 to TRBJ1-4, with TRBD1 matching over 7 bases. Trimming cost V 2 bases and J 8 bases; bases outside gene matches: 12. This CDR3 spans 16 amino acids. Germline V gives CDR1 SGHRS, CDR2 YFSETQ. The CDR3 is CASSFLPDRAGEKLFF. In nucleotides, the CDR3 is TGCGCCAGCAGCTTTCTTCCCGACAGGGCGGGGGAAAAACTGTTTTTT.